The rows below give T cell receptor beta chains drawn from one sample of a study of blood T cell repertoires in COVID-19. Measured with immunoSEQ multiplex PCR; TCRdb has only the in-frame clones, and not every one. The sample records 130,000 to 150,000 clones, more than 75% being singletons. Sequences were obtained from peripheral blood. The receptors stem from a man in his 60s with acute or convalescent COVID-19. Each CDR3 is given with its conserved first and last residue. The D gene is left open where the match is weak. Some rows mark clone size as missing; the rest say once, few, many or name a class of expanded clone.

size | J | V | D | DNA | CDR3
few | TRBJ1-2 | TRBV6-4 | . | TGTGCCAGCAGTGACTCGACGGCCCAGGGGCTGGGGGGCTACACCTTC | CASSDSTAQGLGGYTF
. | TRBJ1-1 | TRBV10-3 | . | TGTGCCATCAGGGGGGGAATGAACACTGAAGCTTTCTTT | CAIRGGMNTEAFF
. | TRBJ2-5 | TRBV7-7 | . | TGTGCTAGCAGTCTGGGGAACAGGGCCGCCGGGGAGACCCAGTACTTC | CASSLGNRAAGETQYF
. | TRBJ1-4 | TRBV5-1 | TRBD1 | TGCGCCAGCCGACCCACAGGGGACGAGAGTGAAAAACTGTTTTTT | CASRPTGDESEKLFF
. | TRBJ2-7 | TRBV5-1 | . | TGCGCCAGCAGCCTGGGACCGACTGAGGGCGAGCAGTACTTC | CASSLGPTEGEQYF
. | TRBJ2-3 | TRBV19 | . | TGTGCCAGTAGTATAAATTCGGCAGATACGCAGTATTTT | CASSINSADTQYF
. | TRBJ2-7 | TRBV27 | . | TGTGCCAGCAGTTTAATCCCGGGGCAGTACTTC | CASSLIPGQYF
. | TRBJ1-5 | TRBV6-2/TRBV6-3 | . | TGTGCCAGCAGTCGCCGGGTCGGGGGGAATCAGCCCCAGCATTTT | CASSRRVGGNQPQHF
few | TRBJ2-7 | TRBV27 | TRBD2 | TGTGCCAGCACCCTGAGGGCTAGCGGGAGACGGGACGAGCAGTACTTC | CASTLRASGRRDEQYF
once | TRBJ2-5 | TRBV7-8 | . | TGTGCCAGCAGCCCCCTTGGGAGGACAGAGACCCAGTACTTC | CASSPLGRTETQYF
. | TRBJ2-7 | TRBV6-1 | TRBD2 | TGTGCCAGCAGTGAAGGAGTACGGGGGGGCTACGAGCAGTACTTC | CASSEGVRGGYEQYF
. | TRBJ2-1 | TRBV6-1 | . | TGTGCCAGCAGTGACCCAACAAGGTACCCGGGGAATGAGCAGTTCTTC | CASSDPTRYPGNEQFF